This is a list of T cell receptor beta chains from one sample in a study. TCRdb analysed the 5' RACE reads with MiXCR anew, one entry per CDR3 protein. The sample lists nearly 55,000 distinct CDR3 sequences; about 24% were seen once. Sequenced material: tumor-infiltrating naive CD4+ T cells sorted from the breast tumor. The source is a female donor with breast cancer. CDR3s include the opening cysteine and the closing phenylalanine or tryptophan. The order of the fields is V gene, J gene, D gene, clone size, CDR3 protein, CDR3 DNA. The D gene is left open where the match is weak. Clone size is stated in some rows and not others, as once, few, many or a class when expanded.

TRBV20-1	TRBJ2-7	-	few	CSARVGPAYEQYF	TGCAGTGCTAGAGTAGGACCTGCCTACGAGCAGTACTTC
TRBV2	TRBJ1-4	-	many	CASRRIATNEKLFF	TGTGCCAGCAGGAGAATTGCAACTAATGAAAAACTGTTTTTT
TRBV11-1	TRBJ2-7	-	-	CASSRGGSSYEQYF	TGTGCCAGCAGCCGTGGGGGGTCCTCCTACGAGCAGTACTTC
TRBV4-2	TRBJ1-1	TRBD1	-	CASSTQLTGRTMNTEAFF	TGTGCCAGCAGCACACAACTGACAGGGAGAACAATGAACACTGAAGCTTTCTTT
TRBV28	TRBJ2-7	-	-	CASMGEWPHEQYF	TGTGCCAGCATGGGAGAGTGGCCTCACGAGCAGTACTTC
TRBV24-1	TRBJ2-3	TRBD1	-	CATSDPGQDTDTQYF	TGTGCCACCAGTGACCCGGGACAGGACACAGATACGCAGTATTTT
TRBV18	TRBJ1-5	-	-	CASSQGNSNQPQHF	TGTGCCAGCTCACAAGGGAATAGCAATCAGCCCCAGCATTTT
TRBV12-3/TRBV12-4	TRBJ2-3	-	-	CASSLDTAGTQYF	TGTGCCAGCAGTTTAGACACGGCAGGGACGCAGTATTTT
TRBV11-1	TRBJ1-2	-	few	CASSPLGSYGYTF	TGTGCCAGCAGCCCCCTCGGCAGCTATGGCTACACCTTC
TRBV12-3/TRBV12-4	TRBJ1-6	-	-	CASSQRHRSPLHF	TGTGCCAGCAGTCAAAGACACCGTTCACCCCTCCACTTT
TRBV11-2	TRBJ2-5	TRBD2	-	CASRTGTSGGETPYF	TGTGCCAGCCGTACCGGGACTAGCGGTGGAGAGACCCCGTACTTC
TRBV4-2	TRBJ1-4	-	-	CASSQVDPVSLVSEKLFF	TGTGCCAGCAGCCAAGTGGACCCCGTCTCCCTGGTGTCTGAAAAACTGTTTTTT
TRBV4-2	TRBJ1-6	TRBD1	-	CASSQQGGNSPLHF	TGTGCCAGCAGCCAACAGGGGGGCAATTCACCCCTCCACTTT
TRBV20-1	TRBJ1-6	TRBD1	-	CSALGETGGFYNSPLHF	TGCAGTGCTTTGGGGGAGACAGGGGGCTTTTATAATTCACCCCTCCACTTT
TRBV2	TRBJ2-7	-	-	CASTPDSYEQYF	TGTGCCAGCACCCCGGACAGCTACGAGCAGTACTTC
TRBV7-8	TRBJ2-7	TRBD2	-	CASSPGTSGRSYEQYF	TGTGCCAGCAGCCCAGGGACTAGCGGGAGATCCTACGAGCAGTACTTC
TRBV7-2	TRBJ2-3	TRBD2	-	CASSQGLAGAVTQYF	TGTGCCAGCAGCCAGGGACTAGCGGGGGCGGTTACGCAGTATTTT
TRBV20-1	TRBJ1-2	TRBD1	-	CSAPDRVNGYTF	TGCAGTGCTCCGGACAGGGTGAATGGCTACACCTTC
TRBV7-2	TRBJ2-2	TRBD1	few	CASSTRRQGAGTGELFF	TGTGCCAGCAGCACCCGCCGACAGGGGGCGGGTACCGGGGAGCTGTTTTTT
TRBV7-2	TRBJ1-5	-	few	CASSSRPNQPQHF	TGTGCCAGCAGCTCGAGACCCAATCAGCCCCAGCATTTT
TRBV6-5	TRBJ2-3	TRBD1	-	CASSHTTGGTDTQYF	TGTGCCAGCAGTCACACGACAGGGGGCACAGATACGCAGTATTTT
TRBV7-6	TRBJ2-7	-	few	CASSLIPGPRRSEQYF	TGTGCCAGCAGCTTAATACCGGGACCCCGAAGGAGCGAGCAGTACTTC
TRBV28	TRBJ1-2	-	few	CASSFGPNYGYTF	TGTGCCAGCAGTTTTGGGCCAAACTATGGCTACACCTTC
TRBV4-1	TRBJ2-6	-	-	CASSGFGANVLTF	TGCGCCAGCAGCGGGTTTGGGGCCAACGTCCTGACTTTC
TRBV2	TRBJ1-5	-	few	CAADSLRSNQPQHF	TGTGCCGCCGACAGCCTCAGAAGCAATCAGCCCCAGCATTTT
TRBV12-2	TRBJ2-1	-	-	CASRPEQYGLYNEQFF	TGTGCAAGTCGCCCAGAACAGTATGGTCTCTACAATGAGCAGTTCTTC
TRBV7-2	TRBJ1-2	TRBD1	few	CASSLGWGQGNGYTF	TGTGCCAGCAGCTTAGGATGGGGACAGGGGAATGGCTACACCTTC
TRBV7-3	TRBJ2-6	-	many	CASSAGEAGANVLTF	TGTGCCAGCAGCGCAGGGGAGGCTGGGGCCAACGTCCTGACTTTC
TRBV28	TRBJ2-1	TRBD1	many	CASSSVLGGTYNEQFF	TGTGCCAGCAGTTCGGTTTTAGGGGGCACATACAATGAGCAGTTCTTC
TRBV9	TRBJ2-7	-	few	CASSVGTLPYEQYF	TGTGCCAGCAGCGTAGGGACCCTCCCCTACGAGCAGTACTTC
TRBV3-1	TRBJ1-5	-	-	CASSQGARNQPQHF	TGTGCCAGCAGCCAAGGGGCCAGAAATCAGCCCCAGCATTTT
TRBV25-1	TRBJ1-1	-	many	CASSVEGGSREAFF	TGTGCCAGCAGTGTAGAGGGCGGGAGCCGAGAAGCTTTCTTT
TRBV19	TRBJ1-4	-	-	CASSLGRGRGEKLFF	TGTGCCAGTAGCCTCGGACGGGGGAGAGGTGAAAAACTGTTTTTT
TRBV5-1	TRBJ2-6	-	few	CASSLKRPGANVLTF	TGCGCCAGCAGCTTGAAAAGACCTGGGGCCAACGTCCTGACTTTC
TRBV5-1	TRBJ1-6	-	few	CASSVGSYNSPLHF	TGCGCCAGCAGCGTTGGTTCCTATAATTCACCCCTCCACTTT
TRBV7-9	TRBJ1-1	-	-	CASSSNTGYTEAFF	TGTGCCAGCAGCTCCAACACAGGGTACACTGAAGCTTTCTTT